The clone carrying this TCR beta chain was picked up many times. The data are from a study of T-cell reconstitution after alpha-beta-depleted transplantation in children. Researchers prepared the TCRbeta library using unique molecular identifiers, the study reports. TCRdb ran MiXCR on the PCR reads and lists one entry per CDR3 protein. The table includes 300,000 to 400,000 distinct CDR3 sequences, roughly 15% detected once. The ends lost 7 bases at V and 2 bases at J; junction bases unmatched: 8. Looked up from germline, CDR1 is SQVTM and CDR2 is ANQGSEA. The CDR3 has 14 amino acids. The chain recombines TRBV29-1 with TRBJ2-7; 10 bases are a match to TRBD1. The TCR comes from a male patient under 10 years old who had a stem cell transplant for acute lymphoblastic leukemia, so the T cells may come from the graft donor. Sequenced here: PBMCs, mostly from graft donor cells, sampled 360 days after TCRalphabeta/CD19-depleted stem cell transplant. CDR3 sequence reads: CSAAWTGGTYEQYF. Here the CDR3 DNA reads TGCAGCGCTGCGTGGACAGGGGGTACCTACGAGCAGTACTTC.